These T cell receptor beta chains were read from a single sample in a study of T cell repertoires in cytomegalovirus infection. These TCRs are of unknown antigen specificity. TCRdb ran MiXCR on the reads and lists one entry per CDR3 protein. The sample includes about 70,000 distinct CDR3 sequences, about 20% of them seen just once. This sample comprised CD8+ T cells from cultured PBMCs, obtained from culture after CMV antigen stimulation. The receptors were sampled from a human donor in good health (CMV status not recorded). Some clones in this sample may be carry-over from other donors' samples. CDR3s include the opening cysteine and the closing phenylalanine or tryptophan. A D gene is named only where the DNA matches it firmly. Not every row has a clone size; where given, it reads once, few, many or a size class.

>TRBD1|TRBJ2-3|TRBV4-2|few|15
CASSQSTGEVYTQYF
TGTGCCAGCAGCCAGTCGACAGGGGAGGTTTATACGCAGTATTTT
>TRBD1|TRBJ1-5|TRBV6-2/TRBV6-3|few|19
CASSYIRDRVPFSNQPQHF
TGTGCCAGCAGTTACATTCGGGACAGGGTACCCTTTAGCAATCAGCCCCAGCATTTT
>TRBD2|TRBJ2-1|TRBV12-3/TRBV12-4|many|17
CASSLARRGGHIDEQFF
TGTGCCAGCAGTTTAGCGCGGCGGGGGGGCCATATTGATGAGCAGTTCTTC
>-|TRBJ2-5|TRBV7-2|few|14
CASIISWREKTQYF
TGTGCCAGCATCATAAGTTGGAGGGAGAAGACCCAGTACTTC
>-|TRBJ2-5|TRBV15|-|15
CATSRDGRYQETQYF
TGTGCCACCAGCAGAGATGGACGGTACCAAGAGACCCAGTACTTC
>TRBD1|TRBJ1-1|TRBV7-9|-|14
CASSAGQGATEAFF
TGTGCCAGCAGCGCGGGACAGGGGGCGACTGAAGCTTTCTTT
>-|TRBJ1-2|TRBV4-3|-|15
CASSQDLRDGYGYTF
TGCGCCAGCAGCCAAGATCTTCGCGACGGTTATGGCTACACCTTC
>TRBD1|TRBJ1-1|TRBV27|-|15
CASSPRDRDSTEAFF
TGTGCCAGCAGTCCCCGGGACAGGGATAGCACTGAAGCTTTCTTT
>TRBD1|TRBJ2-3|TRBV28|-|16
CASSVLGTGAEDTQYF
TGTGCCAGCAGTGTTCTAGGGACAGGGGCTGAAGATACGCAGTATTTT
>-|TRBJ1-1|TRBV12-3/TRBV12-4|-|14
CASSLWQMNTEAFF
TGTGCCAGCAGTTTATGGCAAATGAACACTGAAGCTTTCTTT
>-|TRBJ2-3|TRBV28|-|15
CASSLGGGPTDTQYF
TGTGCCAGCAGTTTAGGGGGGGGGCCCACAGATACGCAGTATTTT
>TRBD2|TRBJ2-1|TRBV6-2/TRBV6-3|-|19
CASSYEGLAGPSSYNEQFF
TGTGCCAGCAGTTACGAGGGACTAGCGGGCCCGAGCTCCTACAATGAGCAGTTCTTC
>-|TRBJ1-1|TRBV7-2|few|14
CASSRGGYGTEAFF
TGTGCCAGCAGCCGCGGGGGTTATGGCACTGAAGCTTTCTTT
>-|TRBJ1-2|TRBV12-3/TRBV12-4|-|13
CASSLGGGSGYTF
TGTGCCAGCAGTTTAGGAGGGGGGAGTGGCTACACCTTC
>-|TRBJ2-7|TRBV6-2/TRBV6-3|few|14
CASSGTLDSYEQYF
TGTGCCAGCAGTGGGACACTGGACTCCTACGAGCAGTACTTC
>-|TRBJ1-1|TRBV4-3|many|14
CASSQGRGDTEAFF
TGCGCCAGCAGCCAAGGCAGAGGGGACACTGAAGCTTTCTTT
>-|TRBJ1-1|TRBV6-1|-|14
CASSEIMRNTEAFF
TGTGCCAGCAGTGAGATTATGAGGAACACTGAAGCTTTCTTT
>-|TRBJ1-1|TRBV7-6|-|15
CASSPGRGVANEAFF
TGTGCCAGCAGCCCGGGGCGGGGAGTCGCGAATGAAGCTTTCTTT
>-|TRBJ1-1|TRBV27|few|14
CASSLGWRGAEAFF
TGTGCCAGCAGTTTAGGTTGGCGCGGAGCTGAAGCTTTCTTT
>-|TRBJ1-1|TRBV27|few|15
CASSRRQDMNTEAFF
TGTGCCAGCAGTCGGAGACAGGACATGAACACTGAAGCTTTCTTT
>-|TRBJ1-3|TRBV27|many|14
CASSPSGIRNTIYF
TGTGCCAGCAGTCCCTCGGGTATAAGAAACACCATATATTTT
>-|TRBJ2-7|TRBV7-2|-|11
CAVGQGGEQYF
TGTGCCGTTGGGCAGGGGGGCGAGCAGTACTTC
>-|TRBJ2-3|TRBV29-1|-|10
CSGYTDTQYF
TGCAGCGGCTACACAGATACGCAGTATTTT
>TRBD1|TRBJ2-7|TRBV7-2|-|16
CASSPPGTVFSYEQYF
TGTGCCAGCAGCCCCCCCGGGACAGTGTTCTCCTACGAGCAGTACTTC
>-|TRBJ2-3|TRBV14|few|16
CASSQGMTQRTDTQYF
TGTGCCAGCAGCCAAGGGATGACCCAACGGACAGATACGCAGTATTTT
>TRBD2|TRBJ2-3|TRBV7-3|few|15
CASSLIGGARDTQYF
TGTGCCAGCAGCTTAATCGGGGGGGCCAGAGATACGCAGTATTTT
>TRBD2|TRBJ2-1|TRBV7-8|few|16
CASSLASGGAADEQFF
TGTGCCAGCAGCTTAGCCTCCGGGGGGGCCGCGGATGAGCAGTTCTTC
>-|TRBJ1-2|TRBV9|few|16
CASSGGRQGNLYGYTF
TGTGCCAGCAGCGGGGGGAGGCAGGGGAATCTCTATGGCTACACCTTC
>TRBD1|TRBJ2-7|TRBV12-3/TRBV12-4|-|14
CASSSWLGQGAQYF
TGTGCCAGCAGTTCCTGGCTGGGACAGGGAGCGCAGTACTTC
>-|TRBJ1-1|TRBV7-9|-|15
CASSLGGPVGWEAFF
TGTGCCAGCAGCTTAGGGGGGCCAGTGGGATGGGAAGCTTTCTTT
>TRBD1|TRBJ1-1|TRBV7-2|-|16
CASSRYEGALNTEAFF
TGTGCCAGCAGCCGATATGAGGGGGCGCTTAACACTGAAGCTTTCTTT
>-|TRBJ2-5|TRBV7-2|few|14
CASSWLATGETQYF
TGTGCCAGCAGCTGGCTAGCGACCGGCGAGACCCAGTACTTC
>-|TRBJ1-2|TRBV7-2|few|16
CASSPLPLFIYYGYTF
TGTGCCAGCAGCCCCTTGCCTCTCTTTATTTACTATGGCTACACCTTC
>-|TRBJ2-2|TRBV28|-|19
CASSHAANLWGPLAGELFF
TGTGCCAGCAGTCATGCGGCCAATTTGTGGGGTCCCCTCGCCGGGGAGCTGTTTTTT
>-|TRBJ1-1|TRBV10-3|few|15
CAISESGGRNTEAFF
TGTGCCATCAGTGAGTCCGGGGGCAGGAACACTGAAGCTTTCTTT
>-|TRBJ2-3|TRBV6-5|-|15
CASSSMERKTDTQYF
TGTGCCAGCAGTTCCATGGAGAGGAAGACAGATACGCAGTATTTT
>-|TRBJ2-7|TRBV6-5|many|14
CASNPTGGNHEQYF
TGTGCCAGCAATCCCACCGGAGGGAACCACGAGCAGTACTTC
>-|TRBJ2-7|TRBV5-1|-|12
CASSGGSYEQYF
TGCGCCAGCAGCGGGGGCTCCTACGAGCAGTACTTC
>-|TRBJ1-1|TRBV4-1|-|17
CASSLTYGGSLNTEAFF
TGCGCCAGCAGCCTAACGTACGGCGGGAGTCTGAACACTGAAGCTTTCTTT
>TRBD2|TRBJ2-7|TRBV7-6|-|12
CASSPRGNEQYF
TGTGCCAGCAGTCCGCGGGGGAACGAGCAGTACTTC
>-|TRBJ1-5|TRBV7-8|-|16
CASSLRGAVGNQPQHF
TGTGCCAGCAGCTTACGAGGGGCGGTCGGAAATCAGCCCCAGCATTTT
>-|TRBJ2-7|TRBV6-6|-|15
CASNSIPHVPYEQYF
TGTGCCAGCAACTCTATTCCGCACGTCCCCTACGAGCAGTACTTC
>-|TRBJ1-1|TRBV6-5|-|12
CASSYYGAEAFF
TGTGCCAGCAGTTACTACGGCGCTGAAGCTTTCTTT
>-|TRBJ2-7|TRBV4-1|-|13
CASSQVAEYEQYF
TGCGCCAGCAGCCAAGTGGCGGAGTACGAGCAGTACTTC
>-|TRBJ2-3|TRBV7-2|few|16
CASSLVPRGPTDTQYF
TGTGCCAGCAGCTTAGTCCCCCGGGGGCCCACAGATACGCAGTATTTT
>-|TRBJ2-7|TRBV4-1|few|14
CASSQGPRGYEQYF
TGCGCCAGCAGCCAAGGGCCAAGGGGCTACGAGCAGTACTTC
>TRBD1|TRBJ1-4|TRBV7-8|few|14
CASSLDRGDEKLFF
TGTGCCAGCAGCTTAGACAGGGGGGATGAAAAACTGTTTTTT
>TRBD1|TRBJ1-2|TRBV7-9|many|15
CASSLSGTVFGGYTF
TGTGCCAGCAGCTTATCCGGGACAGTTTTTGGAGGCTACACCTTC
>-|TRBJ2-7|TRBV7-2|few|15
CASSLTGQRTYEQYF
TGTGCCAGCAGCCTCACCGGACAGAGAACCTACGAGCAGTACTTC
>-|TRBJ2-7|TRBV6-1|-|13
CASSEVREREQYF
TGTGCCAGCAGTGAAGTGAGGGAACGCGAGCAGTACTTC
>TRBD1|TRBJ2-7|TRBV6-2/TRBV6-3|-|15
CASSYFDRVSYEQYF
TGTGCCAGCAGTTACTTCGACAGGGTCTCCTACGAGCAGTACTTC
>-|TRBJ2-5|TRBV25-1|few|12
CASGLGIETQYF
TGTGCCAGCGGACTGGGGATAGAGACCCAGTACTTC
>TRBD1|TRBJ1-2|TRBV7-2|-|16
CASSLVQRTGGVGYTF
TGTGCCAGCAGCTTGGTTCAACGGACAGGGGGCGTTGGCTACACCTTC
>-|TRBJ2-1|TRBV7-2|many|15
CASSLTRGGYNEQFF
TGTGCCAGCAGCTTAACCCGGGGCGGATACAATGAGCAGTTCTTC
>-|TRBJ2-3|TRBV4-3|-|16
CASSQDLGLLGDTQYF
TGCGCCAGCAGCCAAGATCTGGGACTCCTCGGAGATACGCAGTATTTT
>-|TRBJ2-5|TRBV7-2|few|15
CASTEGGRARVPQYF
TGTGCCAGCACCGAGGGAGGCAGGGCAAGAGTTCCCCAGTACTTC
>TRBD2|TRBJ2-1|TRBV12-3/TRBV12-4|-|16
CASSFLAGVTYNEQFF
TGTGCCAGCAGTTTCCTAGCGGGGGTAACCTACAATGAGCAGTTCTTC
>TRBD1|TRBJ1-1|TRBV11-3|few|13
CASSEGTGGKAFF
TGTGCCAGCAGCGAAGGGACAGGGGGGAAAGCTTTCTTT
>-|TRBJ1-5|TRBV7-2|-|16
CASSPWTAPDHQPQHF
TGTGCCAGCAGCCCCTGGACAGCCCCTGACCATCAGCCCCAGCATTTT